A selection of T cell receptor beta chains follows, all from one sample in a study of CD8 T cells in ankylosing spondylitis. Each CDR3 protein gets one entry after TCRdb re-called the 5' RACE reads with MiXCR. Among approximately 140,000 distinct CDR3 sequences, around 9% were seen once, and the ten largest hold approximately 3.5%. The specimen was blood, either unsorted or a sorted T cell fraction (not recorded which). Receptors were obtained from a male donor with ankylosing spondylitis or in good health (not recorded which). Each CDR3 is given with its conserved first and last residue. A D gene is named only where the DNA matches it firmly. Clone sizes are given selectively: once, few, many, or a class where the clone is expanded.

clone_size j_call d_call v_call cdr3_nt cdr3_aa
many TRBJ2-2 - TRBV5-6 TGTGCCAGCAGCTTGCTCACGAACACCGGGGAGCTGTTTTTT CASSLLTNTGELFF
many TRBJ1-1 TRBD1 TRBV12-3/TRBV12-4 TGTGCCAGCAGCCCTACAGACAGGGGGTACACTGAAGCTTTCTTT CASSPTDRGYTEAFF
- TRBJ2-1 TRBD2 TRBV5-1 TGCGCCAGCAGCCCGGGACTAGCGGATAATGAGCAGTTCTTC CASSPGLADNEQFF
many TRBJ2-1 TRBD2 TRBV20-1 TGCAGTGCTAGGGCTAGCGGGAGGGCCCTCTCCTACAATGAGCAGTTCTTC CSARASGRALSYNEQFF
few TRBJ2-7 TRBD1 TRBV7-2 TGTGCCAGCAGCTTATTCCAGGGGGCTCTCCCCGGCGAGCAGTACTTC CASSLFQGALPGEQYF
many TRBJ2-1 - TRBV7-2 TGTGCCAGCAGCCCAACCGCCACGAGCTCCTACAATGAGCAGTTCTTC CASSPTATSSYNEQFF
many TRBJ2-5 - TRBV20-1 TGCAGTGCGAGGTTGACAGGACTACAAGAGACCCAGTACTTC CSARLTGLQETQYF
- TRBJ2-7 - TRBV6-1 TGTGCCAGCACCGAAAGGGGGACGGTCTCCTACGAGCAGTACTTC CASTERGTVSYEQYF
many TRBJ2-5 - TRBV7-2 TGTGCCAGCAGCTTAGGTTCAGGAATGGAGACCCAGTACTTC CASSLGSGMETQYF
- TRBJ2-2 - TRBV11-2 TGTGCCAGCAGCCGAGGAAGGGCGGTGAACACCGGGGAGCTGTTTTTT CASSRGRAVNTGELFF
many TRBJ2-7 TRBD2 TRBV7-2 TGTGCCAGCAGCTTGTGGGGCGGGGGTTACTACGAGCAGTACTTC CASSLWGGGYYEQYF
many TRBJ2-1 TRBD2 TRBV20-1 TGCAGTGCCGAACCGGGACTAGCTTCCGATGAGCAGTTCTTC CSAEPGLASDEQFF
few TRBJ2-1 - TRBV15 TGTGCCACCAGCAGAGATAGGCGGGCGGGCAATGAGCAGTTCTTC CATSRDRRAGNEQFF
- TRBJ2-3 TRBD2 TRBV5-1 TGCGCCAGCAGCTTTTCGGGACTAGCGAAAGATACGCAGTATTTT CASSFSGLAKDTQYF
- TRBJ2-3 TRBD2 TRBV20-1 TGCAGTGCTAGGTCGGGACTAGCGGTCGGAATCACAGATACGCAGTATTTT CSARSGLAVGITDTQYF
- TRBJ1-3 - TRBV19 TGTGCCAGTTCTCCTAATCCAGGGGTTTTCACTGGAAACACCATATATTTT CASSPNPGVFTGNTIYF
many TRBJ2-7 - TRBV12-3/TRBV12-4 TGTGCCAGCAGTTTTAGGGGAATTGGCGAGCAGTACTTC CASSFRGIGEQYF